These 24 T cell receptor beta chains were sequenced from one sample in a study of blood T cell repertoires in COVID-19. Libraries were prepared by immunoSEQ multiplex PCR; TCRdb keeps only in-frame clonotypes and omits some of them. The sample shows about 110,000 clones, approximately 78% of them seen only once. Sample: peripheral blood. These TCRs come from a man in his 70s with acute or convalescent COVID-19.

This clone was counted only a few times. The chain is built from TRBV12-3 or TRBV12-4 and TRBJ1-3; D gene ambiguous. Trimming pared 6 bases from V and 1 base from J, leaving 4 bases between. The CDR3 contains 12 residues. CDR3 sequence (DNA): TGTGCCAGCAGCCCGTCTGGAAACACCATATATTTT. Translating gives CASSPSGNTIYF.

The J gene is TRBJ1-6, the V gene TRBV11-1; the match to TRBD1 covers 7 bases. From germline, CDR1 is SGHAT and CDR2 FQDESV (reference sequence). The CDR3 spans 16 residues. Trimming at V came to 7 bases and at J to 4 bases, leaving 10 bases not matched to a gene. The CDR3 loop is CASTPSDRVYNSPLHF. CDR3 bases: TGTGCCAGCACCCCATCCGACAGGGTGTATAATTCACCCCTCCACTTT.

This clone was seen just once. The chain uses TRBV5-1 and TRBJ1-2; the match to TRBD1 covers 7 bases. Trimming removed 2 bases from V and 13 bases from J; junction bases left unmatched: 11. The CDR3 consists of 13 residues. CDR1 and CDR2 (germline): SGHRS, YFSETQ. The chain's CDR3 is CASSFDNDRDVTF. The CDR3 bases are TGCGCCAGCAGCTTCGACAACGACAGGGACGTCACCTTC.

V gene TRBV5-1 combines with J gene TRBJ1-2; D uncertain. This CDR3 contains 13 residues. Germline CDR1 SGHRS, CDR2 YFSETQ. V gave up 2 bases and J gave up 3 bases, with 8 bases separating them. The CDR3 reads CASSLREHYGYTF. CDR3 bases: TGCGCCAGCAGCTTAAGGGAGCACTATGGCTACACCTTC.

CDR3 sequence: CSVAVTGVGTEAFF. The DNA for the CDR3 is TGCAGCGTTGCGGTAACAGGGGTAGGCACTGAAGCTTTCTTT. The gene calls are TRBV29-1 and TRBJ1-1, with 7 bases matching TRBD1. Per the germline V gene, CDR1 is SQVTM and CDR2 is ANQGSEA. The CDR3 is 14 residues long. With 4 bases clipped from V and 4 bases from J, the junction kept 9 bases outside the gene matches.

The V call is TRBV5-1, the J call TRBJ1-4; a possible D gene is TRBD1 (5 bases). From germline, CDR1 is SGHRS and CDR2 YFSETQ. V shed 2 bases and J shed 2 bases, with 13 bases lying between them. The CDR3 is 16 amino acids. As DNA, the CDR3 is TGCGCCAGCAGCTTCACAGGAGGGCGGACTAATGAAAAACTGTTTTTT. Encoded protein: CASSFTGGRTNEKLFF.

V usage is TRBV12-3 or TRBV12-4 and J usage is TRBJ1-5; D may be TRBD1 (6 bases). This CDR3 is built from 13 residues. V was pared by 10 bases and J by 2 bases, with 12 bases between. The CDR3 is CAISGTRNQPQHF. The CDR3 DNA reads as TGTGCCATTAGCGGGACACGCAATCAGCCCCAGCATTTT.

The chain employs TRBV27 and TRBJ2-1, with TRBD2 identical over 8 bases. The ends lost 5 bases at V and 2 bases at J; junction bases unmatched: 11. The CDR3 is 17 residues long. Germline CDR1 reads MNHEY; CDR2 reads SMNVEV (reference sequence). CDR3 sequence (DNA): TGTGCCAGCAGTCCCGTGGTCGGGGGGGGTACCTACAATGAGCAGTTCTTC. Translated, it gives CASSPVVGGGTYNEQFF.

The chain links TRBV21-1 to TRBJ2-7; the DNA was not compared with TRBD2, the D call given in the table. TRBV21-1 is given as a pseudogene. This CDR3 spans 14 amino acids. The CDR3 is CASSKASGGYEQYF. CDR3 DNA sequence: TGTGCCAGCAGCAAAGCTAGCGGGGGATACGAGCAGTACTTC.

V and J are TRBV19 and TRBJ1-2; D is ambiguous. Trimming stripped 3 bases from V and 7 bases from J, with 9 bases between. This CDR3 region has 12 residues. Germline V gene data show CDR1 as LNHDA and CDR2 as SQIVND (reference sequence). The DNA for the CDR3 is TGTGCCAGTAGTATCGCGGGAGGTGGCTACACCTTC. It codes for CASSIAGGGYTF.

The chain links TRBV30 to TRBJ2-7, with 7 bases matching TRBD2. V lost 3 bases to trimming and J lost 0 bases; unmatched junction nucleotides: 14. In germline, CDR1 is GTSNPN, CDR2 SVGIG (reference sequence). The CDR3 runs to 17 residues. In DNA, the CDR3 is TGTGCCTGGAGAGAGCGGGCCAGAGCGGGATTCTCCTACGAGCAGTACTTC. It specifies CAWRERARAGFSYEQYF.

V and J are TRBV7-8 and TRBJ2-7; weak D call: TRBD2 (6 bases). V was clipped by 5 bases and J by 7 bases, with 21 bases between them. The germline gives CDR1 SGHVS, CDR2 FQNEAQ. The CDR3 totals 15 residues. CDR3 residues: CASSRTLEGLGEQYF. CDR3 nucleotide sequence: TGTGCCAGCAGCCGCACACTGGAGGGCTTGGGTGAGCAGTACTTC.

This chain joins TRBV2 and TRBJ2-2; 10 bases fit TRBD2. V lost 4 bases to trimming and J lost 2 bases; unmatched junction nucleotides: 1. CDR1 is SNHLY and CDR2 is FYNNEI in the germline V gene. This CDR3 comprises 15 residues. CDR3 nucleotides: TGTGCCAGCAGTGGGACTAGCGGCAACACCGGGGAGCTGTTTTTT. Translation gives CASSGTSGNTGELFF.

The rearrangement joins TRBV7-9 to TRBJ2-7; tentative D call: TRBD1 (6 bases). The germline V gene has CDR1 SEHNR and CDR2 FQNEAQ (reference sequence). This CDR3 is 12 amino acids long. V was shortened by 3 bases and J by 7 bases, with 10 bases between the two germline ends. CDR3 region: CASSFKQGEQYF. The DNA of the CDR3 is TGTGCCAGCAGCTTTAAACAGGGTGAGCAGTACTTC. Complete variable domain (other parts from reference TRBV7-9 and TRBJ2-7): DTGVSQNPRHKITKRGQNVTFRCDPISEHNRLYWYRQTLGQGPEFLTYFQNEAQLEKSRLLSDRFSAERPKGSFSTLEIQRTEQGDSAMYLCASSFKQGEQYFGPGTRLTVT.

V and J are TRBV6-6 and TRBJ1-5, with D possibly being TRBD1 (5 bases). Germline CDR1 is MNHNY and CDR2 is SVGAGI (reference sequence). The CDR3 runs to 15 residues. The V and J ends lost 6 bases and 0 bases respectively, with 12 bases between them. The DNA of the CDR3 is TGTGCCAGCAGACCGGGACTCAATAGCAATCAGCCCCAGCATTTT. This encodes CASRPGLNSNQPQHF.

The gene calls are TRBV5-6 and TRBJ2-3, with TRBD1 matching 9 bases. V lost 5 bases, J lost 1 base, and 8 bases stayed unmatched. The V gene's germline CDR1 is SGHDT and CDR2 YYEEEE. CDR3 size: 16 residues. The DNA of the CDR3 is TGTGCCAGCAGTCCACAGGGGGCGTCTGGCACAGATACGCAGTATTTT. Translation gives CASSPQGASGTDTQYF.

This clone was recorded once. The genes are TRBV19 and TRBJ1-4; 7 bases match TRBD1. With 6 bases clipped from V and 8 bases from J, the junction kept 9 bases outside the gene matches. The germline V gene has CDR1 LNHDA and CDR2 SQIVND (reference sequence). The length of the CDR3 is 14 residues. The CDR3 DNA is TGTGCCAGTAGGAGGGGGCGTTTAGAAGAAAAACTGTTTTTT. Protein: CASRRGRLEEKLFF.

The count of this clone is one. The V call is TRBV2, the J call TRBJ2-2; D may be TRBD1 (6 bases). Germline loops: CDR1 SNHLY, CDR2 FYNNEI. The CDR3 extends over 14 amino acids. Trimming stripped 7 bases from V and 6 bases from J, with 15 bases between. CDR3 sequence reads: CASNSQGSPGELFF. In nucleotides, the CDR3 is TGTGCCAGCAATTCTCAGGGGTCACCCGGGGAGCTGTTTTTT.

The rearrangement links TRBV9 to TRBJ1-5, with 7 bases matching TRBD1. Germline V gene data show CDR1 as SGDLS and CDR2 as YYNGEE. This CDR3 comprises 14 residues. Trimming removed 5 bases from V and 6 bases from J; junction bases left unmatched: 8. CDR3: CASSRGGFGQPQHF. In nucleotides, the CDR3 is TGTGCCAGCAGTCGAGGGGGCTTCGGTCAGCCCCAGCATTTT.

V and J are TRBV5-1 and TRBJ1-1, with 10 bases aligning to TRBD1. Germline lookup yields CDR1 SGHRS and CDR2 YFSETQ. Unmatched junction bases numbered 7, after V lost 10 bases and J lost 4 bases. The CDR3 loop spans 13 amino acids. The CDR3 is CAGRQGAGTEAFF. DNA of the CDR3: TGCGCCGGGCGACAGGGGGCGGGCACTGAAGCTTTCTTT.

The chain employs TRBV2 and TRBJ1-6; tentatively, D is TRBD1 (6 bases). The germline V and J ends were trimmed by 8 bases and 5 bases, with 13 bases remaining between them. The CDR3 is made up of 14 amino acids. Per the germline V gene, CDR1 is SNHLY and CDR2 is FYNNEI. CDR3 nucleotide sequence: TGTGCCAGCTGCGCCGGACAGAATAATTCACCCCTCCACTTT. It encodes CASCAGQNNSPLHF.

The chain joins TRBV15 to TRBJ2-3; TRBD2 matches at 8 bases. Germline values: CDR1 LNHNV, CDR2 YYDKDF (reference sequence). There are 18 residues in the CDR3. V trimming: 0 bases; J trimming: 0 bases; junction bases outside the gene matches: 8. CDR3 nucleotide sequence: TGTGCCACCAGCAGAGATCTGTTCGGGGGGGAGAGCACAGATACGCAGTATTTT. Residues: CATSRDLFGGESTDTQYF.

The CDR3 DNA reads as TGTGCCAGCAGCCCCACGACTGTCACCTACGAGCAGTACTTC. It specifies CASSPTTVTYEQYF. The V and J genes are TRBV5-4 and TRBJ2-7; D remains unclear. Germline values: CDR1 SGHNT, CDR2 YYREEE (reference sequence). The CDR3 has 14 amino acids. Between the trimmed V and J ends, which lost 4 bases and 2 bases, there was a span of 13 bases.

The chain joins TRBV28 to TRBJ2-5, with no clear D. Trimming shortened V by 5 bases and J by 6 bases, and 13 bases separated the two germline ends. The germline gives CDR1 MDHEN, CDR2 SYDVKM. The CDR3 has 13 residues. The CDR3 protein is CASSPYNVKTQYF. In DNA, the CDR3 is TGTGCCAGCAGTCCGTACAACGTAAAGACCCAGTACTTC.